Below, 28 T cell receptor beta chains from the same sample are listed, as sequenced in a study of blood T cells in healthy people across ages. A sample-barcoded 5' primer and a J-beta primer mix were used in a second PCR of about 7 to 12 cycles. TCRdb re-analysed the 5' RACE reads in MiXCR, keeping a single row per CDR3 protein. The sample comprises over 550,000 distinct CDR3 sequences, approximately 30% of which are singletons, and less than 20% rests with the top ten. Sequenced material: blood. The source of these receptors is a woman older than 75 in good health.

The chain couples TRBV6-5 to TRBJ1-6; D remains unclear. CDR3 length: 12 residues. CDR1 is MNHEY, CDR2 SVGAGI, per germline. V lost 5 bases to trimming and J lost 7 bases, with 6 bases between them. The CDR3, as DNA: TGTGCCAGCAGTCGGCCCAATTCACCCCTCCACTTT. Protein sequence: CASSRPNSPLHF.

About this clonotype itself: The germline gene is not matched at one end of the junction; a read error may be the cause. CDR3 DNA: TGTACCAGCAGTCAGCGGGGGGAGTCCTACGAGCAGTACTTC. Its protein is CTSSQRGESYEQYF. The chain uses TRBV6-2 or TRBV6-3 and TRBJ2-7, with TRBD2 matching 9 bases. This CDR3 has 14 residues. The germline V gene has CDR1 MNHEY and CDR2 SVGEGT.

This clonotype was seen more than once but under ten times. The chain is built from TRBV12-3 or TRBV12-4 and TRBJ1-1; D is ambiguous. The CDR3 length is 13 residues. Trimming stripped 7 bases from V and 2 bases from J, with 11 bases between. DNA of the CDR3: TGTGCCAGCACCCGGCGGCACAACACTGAAGCTTTCTTT. This encodes CASTRRHNTEAFF.

At least ten counts were recorded for this clonotype. The chain joins TRBV5-1 to TRBJ2-1, with 8 bases matching TRBD1. The ends lost 4 bases at V and 8 bases at J; junction bases unmatched: 11. This CDR3 has 15 residues. In germline, CDR1 is SGHRS, CDR2 YFSETQ. For the CDR3, the DNA is TGCGCCAGCAGCCAACGGACAGGGCGTAGCGATGAGCAGTTCTTC. Residues: CASSQRTGRSDEQFF.

With respect to this clonotype: This may arise from a read error, as a much more abundant clone is one base away. The genes are TRBV12-3 or TRBV12-4 and TRBJ2-1; D perhaps matches TRBD2 (7 bases). The CDR3 is 14 amino acids. The CDR3 loop reads CVSSLGGLYNEQFF. In nucleotides, the CDR3 is TGTGTCAGCAGTTTGGGGGGGCTATACAATGAGCAGTTCTTC.

Remarks on this clonotype: Given a much more abundant clone one base away, this may be a read error. The rearrangement uses TRBV29-1 and TRBJ2-7; TRBD1 matches at 8 bases. Germline CDR1 is SQVTM and CDR2 is ANQGSEA. V lost 5 bases, J lost 7 bases, and 7 bases stayed unmatched. CDR3 length equals 12 residues. Here the CDR3 DNA reads TGCAGCGTTTCAGGGGGCTACAATGAGCAGTACTTC. As protein: CSVSGGYNEQYF.

This clonotype was recorded many times. The V gene is TRBV12-3 or TRBV12-4, the J gene TRBJ1-5; D gene ambiguous. The CDR3 is 15 residues long. V dropped 5 bases and J dropped 7 bases, with 18 bases sitting between them. The chain's CDR3 is CASSPGPLVGQPQHF. DNA of the CDR3: TGTGCCAGCAGTCCAGGCCCCCTCGTAGGCCAGCCCCAGCATTTT.

This clonotype was counted ten times or more. The chain carries TRBV21-1 and TRBJ1-2. TRBV21-1 represents a pseudogene. The CDR3 is 12 amino acids. CDR3 region: CASSKGGTLYTF. The DNA of the CDR3 is TGTGCCAGCAGCAAAGGAGGGACCCTCTACACCTTC.

With regard to this clonotype: Given a much more abundant clone one base away, this may be a read error. The chain employs TRBV27 and TRBJ2-5; tentative D call: TRBD2 (5 bases). The CDR3 spans 15 residues. Germline loops: CDR1 MNHEY, CDR2 SMNVEV (reference sequence). V lost 0 bases, J lost 11 bases, and 19 bases lay in between. The CDR3 DNA is TGTGCCAGCAGTTTATCCACCGCGGGTAACTACGTGCAGTACTTC. Translation gives CASSLSTAGNYVQYF.

The table lists this clonotype with a few counts. This may come from a read error, since a much larger clone is one base off. This chain links TRBV6-1 with TRBJ2-4; no clear D. Germline V gives CDR1 MNHNS, CDR2 SASEGT. The CDR3 runs 15 residues. The chain's CDR3 is CSSNPRVSLANIQYF. CDR3 DNA sequence: TGTTCCAGCAACCCACGAGTTAGTCTCGCGAACATTCAGTACTTC.

This clonotype occurred once. The chain recombines TRBV7-6 with TRBJ2-3, with 8 bases aligning to TRBD1. Per the germline V gene, CDR1 is SGHVS and CDR2 is FNYEAQ. Trimming removed 4 bases from V and 0 bases from J; junction bases left unmatched: 9. This CDR3 comprises 17 residues. The CDR3 nucleotides read TGTGCCAGCAGCTCCGGGACAGGAATTTCTAGCACAGATACGCAGTATTTT. Translated: CASSSGTGISSTDTQYF.

A note on this clonotype: The conserved closing phenylalanine or tryptophan is absent in this CDR3, likely reflecting a read error. The DNA is left out, because the CDR3 cannot be placed on it with certainty; the CDR3 is given as TCRdb lists it. The rearrangement joins TRBV20-1 to TRBJ1-2; the table's D call, TRBD1, has no DNA check behind it. Germline CDR1 is DFQATT and CDR2 is SNEGSKA (reference sequence). 13 amino acids form the CDR3, both terminal residues included. The CDR3 loop is CRAPGQGSYGYTC.

The table lists this clonotype with many counts. The gene calls are TRBV5-1 and TRBJ2-5; TRBD1 agrees at 11 bases. This CDR3 spans 16 amino acids. After removal of 3 bases from V and 5 bases from J, the junction contained 9 bases not matched to a gene. Germline V CDR1 and CDR2: SGHRS, YFSETQ. The CDR3 loop reads CASSSADRGLGETQYF. DNA of the CDR3: TGCGCCAGCAGCTCGGCGGACAGGGGGCTTGGGGAGACCCAGTACTTC.

A few counts support this clonotype. The chain employs TRBV28 and TRBJ1-2; the D gene is possibly TRBD1 (5 bases). V lost 6 bases to trimming and J lost 4 bases, with 18 bases between them. Germline CDR1 and CDR2: MDHEN and SYDVKM. The CDR3 runs to 15 residues. DNA of the CDR3: TGTGCCAGCAGCCAAACGGAGGGGCGGGGCTATGGCTACACCTTC. Translation: CASSQTEGRGYGYTF.

The table lists this clonotype with many counts. The rearrangement uses TRBV29-1 and TRBJ1-5; weak D call: TRBD1 (5 bases). The V gene's germline CDR1 is SQVTM and CDR2 ANQGSEA. The CDR3 has 13 amino acids. Deletions cut 5 bases from V and 5 bases from J, with 13 bases between. The DNA of the CDR3 is TGCAGCGTTTCATCTGGGGGAGATCAGCCCCAGCATTTT. It specifies CSVSSGGDQPQHF.

This clonotype was seen ten or more times. The gene calls are TRBV7-9 and TRBJ2-3; TRBD1 might be the D (6 bases). The CDR3 has 15 residues. CDR1 and CDR2 from the germline V gene are SEHNR and FQNEAQ (reference sequence). Trimming left V 4 bases short and J 7 bases short, with 18 bases between. CDR3 protein: CASSSKYRVANTQYF. DNA for the CDR3: TGTGCCAGCAGCTCCAAATACAGGGTTGCGAATACGCAGTATTTT.

About this clonotype: A much bigger clone sits one base away, suggesting this may be a read error. The chain couples TRBV12-3 or TRBV12-4 to TRBJ2-7; 7 bases align to TRBD1. CDR3 length: 15 residues. CDR3: CAGSLARGPTGEQYF. The CDR3, as DNA: TGTGCCGGCAGTTTAGCTAGGGGGCCCACGGGTGAGCAGTACTTC.

With respect to this clonotype: A much larger clonotype is one base distant, so this may be a read error. This chain joins TRBV20-1 and TRBJ2-2; the D gene is possibly TRBD2 (5 bases). The CDR3 sequence is 16 residues long. Germline CDR1 and CDR2: DFQATT and SNEGSKA (reference sequence). Here the CDR3 DNA reads TGCAGTGCTAGAGACGGAAGGACGACGATCACCGGGGAGCGGTTTTTT. Translated: CSARDGRTTITGERFF.

This clonotype was counted only a few times. A much larger clone lies a single base off, so this may be a read error. V and J are TRBV27 and TRBJ1-1; D possibly corresponds to TRBD1 (6 bases). This CDR3 has 13 amino acids. Germline V gene data show CDR1 as MNHEY and CDR2 as SMNVEV (reference sequence). Deletions cut 6 bases from V and 0 bases from J, with 8 bases between. The CDR3 loop reads CASRGHVNTEAFF. The DNA of the CDR3 is TGTGCCAGCAGGGGACACGTGAACACTGAAGCTTTCTTT.

Concerning this clonotype itself: With a much larger clone just one base away, this may be a read error. The DNA for the CDR3 is TGTGCCAGTAGCGCTTTCGTGAATGAGCAGTACTTC. Its protein is CASSAFVNEQYF. The chain joins TRBV19 to TRBJ2-5; D is ambiguous. This CDR3 spans 12 amino acids. Germline V lookup: CDR1 LNHDA, CDR2 SQIVND (reference sequence). V lost 6 bases to trimming and J lost 11 bases, with 16 bases between them.

The chain uses TRBV4-1 and TRBJ1-1; possible D gene TRBD1, 6 bases. Trimming took 5 bases from V and 6 from J, leaving 16 bases between them. Per germline, CDR1 MGHRA and CDR2 YSYEKL. The CDR3 consists of 14 residues. The CDR3 DNA reads TGCGCCAGCAGCGAGGGGGTGACCCCCCCTGAAGCTTTCTTT. Translation: CASSEGVTPPEAFF.

This clonotype was observed many times. The chain is built from TRBV27 and TRBJ1-2, with D possibly matching TRBD1 (5 bases). The CDR3 is made up of 16 amino acids. Trimming left V 6 bases short and J 2 bases short, with 19 bases between. CDR1 MNHEY and CDR2 SMNVEV come from the germline V gene (reference sequence). The CDR3 region is CASSPFGAGQNYGYTF. The CDR3 DNA reads as TGTGCCAGCAGCCCATTCGGGGCGGGTCAGAACTATGGCTACACCTTC.

This clonotype appeared a few times. With a much larger clone just one base away, this may be a read error. This CDR3 reads CSARDQERGGIEQYF. The CDR3 DNA reads as TGCAGTGCTAGAGATCAGGAGCGGGGGGGGATTGAGCAGTACTTC. The chain is built from TRBV20-1 and TRBJ2-7; TRBD2 matches at 10 bases. CDR1 and CDR2 (germline): DFQATT, SNEGSKA (reference sequence). The CDR3 loop spans 15 amino acids. J was trimmed by 7 bases and V by 0 bases; bases with no gene match: 9.

This clonotype came up once. The CDR3 sequence: CASSPSRGQGAGEAFF. The CDR3 region has the DNA TGTGCCAGCAGCCCATCAAGGGGACAGGGGGCCGGTGAAGCTTTCTTT. The genes are TRBV7-9 and TRBJ1-1; TRBD1 matches 12 bases. V shed 5 bases and J 7 bases; nucleotides not matched to a gene: 11. In germline, CDR1 is SEHNR, CDR2 FQNEAQ (reference sequence). The CDR3 totals 16 residues.

The rearrangement links TRBV5-1 to TRBJ2-1; the match to TRBD2 covers 9 bases. This CDR3 contains 14 residues. CDR1 and CDR2 from the germline V gene are SGHRS and YFSETQ. Germline trimming cut 4 bases from V and 9 bases from J; bases unmatched to any gene: 8. The CDR3 region has the DNA TGCGCCAGCAGCGATAGGACTAGCGACGGTGAGCAGTTCTTC. Translating it yields CASSDRTSDGEQFF.

About this clonotype: A much more abundant neighbour one base away suggests this may be a read error. The chain has TRBV3-1 and TRBJ2-5; D may match TRBD1 or TRBD2 (5 bases each). The CDR3 loop spans 12 amino acids. Trimming pared 5 bases from V and 7 bases from J, leaving 11 bases between. CDR1 and CDR2 (germline): LGHDT, YNNKEL (reference sequence). CDR3 coding DNA: TGTGCCAGCAGCGGGGAGAGGGGGACCCAGTACTTC. Its translation is CASSGERGTQYF.

This clonotype was observed many times. The chain uses TRBV12-3 or TRBV12-4 and TRBJ2-3; D is possibly TRBD2 (7 bases). The ends were cut back, 6 bases at V and 2 bases at J, with 21 bases in the middle. The CDR3 consists of 17 residues. CDR3 sequence reads: CASSSRGSGVHTDTQYF. CDR3 sequence (DNA): TGTGCCAGCAGCTCAAGGGGGAGCGGGGTCCACACAGATACGCAGTATTTT.

The chain couples TRBV28 to TRBJ1-1; the match to TRBD1 covers 8 bases. Per the germline V gene, CDR1 is MDHEN and CDR2 is SYDVKM. Losses at the gene ends were 3 bases for V and 4 bases for J; bases not matched to a gene: 7. The length of the CDR3 is 15 residues. In DNA form, the CDR3 reads TGTGCCAGCAGTTTCTCAGGGGGCCCGGCCACTGAAGCTTTCTTT. This codes for CASSFSGGPATEAFF.